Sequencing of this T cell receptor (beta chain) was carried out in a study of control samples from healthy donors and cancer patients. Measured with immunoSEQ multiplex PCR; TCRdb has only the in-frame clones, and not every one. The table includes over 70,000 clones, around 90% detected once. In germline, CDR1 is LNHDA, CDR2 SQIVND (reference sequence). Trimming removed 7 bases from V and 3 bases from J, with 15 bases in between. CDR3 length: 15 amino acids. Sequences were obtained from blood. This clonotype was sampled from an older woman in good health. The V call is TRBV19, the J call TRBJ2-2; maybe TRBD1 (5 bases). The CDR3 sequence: CASKLQGDYTGELFF. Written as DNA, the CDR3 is TGTGCCAGTAAACTCCAGGGTGATTACACCGGGGAGCTGTTTTTT.